This entry describes one T cell receptor (beta chain). What it recognizes is unknown. The sample comes from a study of cytomegalovirus exposure and HLA in healthy donors. Study-level findings and limits: The study dropped some indistinguishable V segments, TRBV6-2 and TRBV6-3 among them. Researchers reported in a later analysis that a missense DCLRE1C variant was tied to TCR beta V- and J-gene trimming.

CDR3 length: 14 residues. Trimming cost V 0 bases and J 0 bases, with 3 bases left between them. Per germline, CDR1 SGHRS and CDR2 YFSETQ. Both 60 Vbeta primers and 13 Jbeta primers went into the PCR. Assay used: immunoSEQ multiplex PCR; TCRdb lists only in-frame clones, some missing. This table holds approximately 300,000 clones, 80% to 90% found once. Source material: PBMCs. This chain uses TRBV5-1 with TRBJ2-2; D remains unclear. This receptor was obtained from a woman in her forties in good health and CMV-seropositive. CDR3 coding DNA: TGCGCCAGCAGCTTGGGCGCGAACACCGGGGAGCTGTTTTTT. Translated: CASSLGANTGELFF.